The 24 T cell receptor beta chains below all came from one sample that was sequenced in a study of T cells in Graves' hyperthyroidism and ophthalmopathy (dated by TCRdb to between 2018 and 2020). Library prep was done by multiplex PCR. This sample was sequenced with an Illumina HiSeq 2000. TCR beta CDR3 regions were amplified from RNA transcripts. For the first round of RT-PCR on the TCR CDR3, the HTBI primer set was used together with the Qiagen OneStep RT-PCR kit. In TCRdb, the public reads were trimmed at Q25 with fastp and aligned with MiXCR, with productive beta chains retained. Each record represents a unique CDR3 protein, reported with the most common genes and DNA among its rows. The sample data list about 420,000 distinct CDR3 sequences, and about 15% of these were observed just once. The top ten constitute 7.7% of the sample. The specimen was blood. The receptors originated from a woman under 30 with Graves' hyperthyroidism.

About this clonotype: One end of the junction varies from germline; a read error may be responsible. CDR3 sequence: CNVVTESYYGYTF. The CDR3 nucleotides are TGCAACGTTGTTACAGAGAGCTACTATGGCTACACCTTC. This chain links TRBV29-1 with TRBJ1-2; D remains unclear. CDR1 and CDR2 (germline): SQVTM, ANQGSEA. CDR3 length equals 13 residues.

This clonotype came up a few times. Being one base from a much bigger clone, this may be a read error. The V call is TRBV3-1, the J call TRBJ2-5; a possible D gene is TRBD2 (5 bases). This CDR3 contains 14 residues. Trimming pared 5 bases from V and 3 bases from J, leaving 13 bases between. Germline CDR1 and CDR2: LGHDT and YNNKEL (reference sequence). The CDR3 sequence is CASSTIAREETQYF. The CDR3 coding sequence is TGTGCCAGCAGCACCATAGCGAGGGAAGAGACCCAGTACTTC.

This clonotype appeared many times. The rearrangement joins TRBV5-6 to TRBJ2-5; TRBD1 is a possible D gene (5 bases). This CDR3 has 18 residues. Trimming stripped 0 bases from V and 3 bases from J, with 21 bases between. Per the germline V gene, CDR1 is SGHDT and CDR2 is YYEEEE. CDR3 sequence reads: CASSLEGNRYSREETQYF. In DNA, the CDR3 is TGTGCCAGCAGCTTGGAGGGGAATCGGTATTCTAGGGAAGAGACCCAGTACTTC.

A few counts support this clonotype. Here the CDR3 DNA reads TGTGCCAGCAGCCTCGACAGGAACGCCTACGAGCAGTACTTC. As protein: CASSLDRNAYEQYF. The rearrangement joins TRBV6-1 to TRBJ2-7, with a tentative D call TRBD1 (6 bases). CDR1 is MNHNS, CDR2 SASEGT, per germline. V lost 6 bases and J lost 2, with 14 bases in between. The CDR3 has 14 amino acids.

This clonotype was seen at least ten times. The CDR3 nucleotides read TGCAGTGCTGCCCCCGGGGTAGCGGCTACCTACGAGCAGTACTTC. Translating it yields CSAAPGVAATYEQYF. J is TRBJ2-7 and V is TRBV20-1, with D possibly TRBD2 on 6 matching bases. The germline V and J ends were trimmed by 5 bases and 2 bases, with 19 bases remaining between them. The CDR3 totals 15 residues. Germline V CDR1 and CDR2: DFQATT, SNEGSKA (reference sequence).

This clonotype was recorded many times. The chain employs TRBV20-1 and TRBJ2-1; D is possibly TRBD2 (7 bases). The germline V and J ends were trimmed by 6 bases and 7 bases, with 19 bases remaining between them. CDR3 length equals 14 residues. Germline values: CDR1 DFQATT, CDR2 SNEGSKA (reference sequence). The CDR3 sequence: CSAKRAGAVNEQFF. The CDR3 DNA sequence: TGCAGTGCGAAGCGGGCGGGGGCCGTTAATGAGCAGTTCTTC.

The sample holds many counts of this clonotype. V gene TRBV4-1 combines with J gene TRBJ2-1; perhaps TRBD2 as D (6 bases). CDR3 size: 15 residues. Between the trimmed V and J ends, which lost 3 bases and 0 bases, there was a span of 9 bases. The germline V gene has CDR1 MGHRA and CDR2 YSYEKL. The CDR3 DNA follows: TGCGCCAGCAGCCAGACTAGATCCTCCTACAATGAGCAGTTCTTC. Translating gives CASSQTRSSYNEQFF.

The table lists this clonotype with a few counts. This chain connects TRBV10-1 to TRBJ2-7, with TRBD2 identical over 9 bases. The V gene's germline CDR1 is WNHNN and CDR2 SYGVQD (reference sequence). V lost 6 bases to trimming and J lost 7 bases; unmatched junction nucleotides: 7. This CDR3 has 13 residues. For the CDR3, the DNA is TGCGCCAGCAGGGGACTAGCCCCGTGGGAGCAGTACTTC. This encodes CASRGLAPWEQYF.

This clonotype has a count of ten or more. The chain links TRBV6-1 to TRBJ2-1; D tentatively reads TRBD1 or TRBD2 (5 bases each). V lost 5 bases and J lost 9, with 14 bases in between. The CDR3 extends over 13 amino acids. CDR1 and CDR2 (germline): MNHNS, SASEGT. DNA for the CDR3: TGTGCCAGCAGTTTCAGGGAAGAGGGTGAGCAGTTCTTC. It specifies CASSFREEGEQFF.

This clonotype was seen ten or more times. This rearrangement joins TRBV12-5 to TRBJ1-1; 9 nucleotides align to TRBD1. This CDR3 is built from 16 residues. The germline gives CDR1 LGHNT, CDR2 FRNRAP. The junction had 6 bases not matched to a gene; V was cut back by 4 bases and J by 0 bases. The CDR3 coding sequence is TGTGCTAGTGGTTCCGGGACAGGGTCCGTGAACACTGAAGCTTTCTTT. It encodes CASGSGTGSVNTEAFF.

In this sample, this clonotype turned up many times. The V and J genes are TRBV5-1 and TRBJ1-4; 7 bases align to TRBD1. With 3 bases clipped from V and 0 bases from J, the junction kept 5 bases outside the gene matches. Germline V gives CDR1 SGHRS, CDR2 YFSETQ. The CDR3 has 16 amino acids. CDR3 DNA: TGCGCCAGCAGCTCCGGGACAGCTCCAACTAATGAAAAACTGTTTTTT. Encoded protein: CASSSGTAPTNEKLFF.

Ten or more counts support this clonotype. This sequence joins TRBV12-3 or TRBV12-4 and TRBJ1-6; 8 nucleotides match TRBD1. This CDR3 contains 16 residues. The V gene end was trimmed by 5 bases and the J gene end by 3 bases; junction bases not matched to a gene: 6. The CDR3 here is CASSPGQGLYNSPLHF. CDR3 DNA: TGTGCCAGCAGTCCCGGACAGGGCCTCTATAATTCACCCCTCCACTTT.

This clonotype was observed many times. The chain employs TRBV24-1 and TRBJ2-3, with TRBD2 matching 8 bases. The CDR3 extends over 17 amino acids. J gave up 1 base and V 3 bases, and 8 bases lay outside the gene matches. Germline assignment: CDR1 KGHDR and CDR2 SFDVKD. The CDR3 bases are TGTGCCACCAGTGATCCCCTGACGGGAGGGGGCACAGATACGCAGTATTTT. It encodes CATSDPLTGGGTDTQYF.

This clonotype was recorded a few times. This chain uses TRBV15 with TRBJ2-3; D is perhaps TRBD2 (5 bases). This CDR3 has 16 amino acids. Trimming removed 5 bases at V and 0 bases at J, with 15 bases between. In germline, CDR1 is LNHNV, CDR2 YYDKDF (reference sequence). The CDR3 DNA is TGTGCCACCAGCGGCCCCGTCGGACTCAGCACAGATACGCAGTATTTT. It is translated as CATSGPVGLSTDTQYF. The full variable domain, with the rest looked up from reference TRBV15 and TRBJ2-3, is DAMVIQNPRYQVTQFGKPVTLSCSQTLNHNVMYWYQQKSSQAPKLLFHYYDKDFNNEADTPDNFQSRRPNTSFCFLDIRSPGLGDTAMYLCATSGPVGLSTDTQYFGPGTRLTVL.

The CDR3 bases are TGTGCCAGCAGTTTAAGGGTTAGAGGCGAGCAGTACTTC. Translation gives CASSLRVRGEQYF. The V and J genes are TRBV12-3 or TRBV12-4 and TRBJ2-7, with D hard to call. This CDR3 is built from 13 residues. Trimming removed 2 bases from V and 6 bases from J, with 11 bases in between.

The table lists this clonotype with a few counts. The J gene is TRBJ2-3, the V gene TRBV30, with 15 bases aligning to TRBD2. After removal of 3 bases from V and 8 bases from J, the junction contained 6 bases not matched to a gene. Germline CDR1 reads GTSNPN; CDR2 reads SVGIG (reference sequence). The CDR3 has 15 amino acids. This CDR3 reads CAWRRGLAGGGTQYF. The CDR3, as DNA: TGTGCCTGGAGGAGGGGACTAGCGGGAGGAGGTACGCAGTATTTT.

This clonotype has ten or more counts. This sequence joins TRBV30 and TRBJ2-1, with 8 bases matching TRBD1. Germline V CDR1 and CDR2: GTSNPN, SVGIG (reference sequence). This CDR3 region has 14 residues. V was pared by 2 bases and J by 3 bases, with 3 bases of the junction left unmatched. This CDR3 reads CAWSLRGHYNEQFF. The CDR3 DNA is TGTGCCTGGAGTCTCAGGGGGCACTACAATGAGCAGTTCTTC.

This clonotype came up many times. The V and J genes are TRBV20-1 and TRBJ2-3; D is undetermined. The CDR3 runs 12 residues. CDR1 and CDR2 from the germline V gene are DFQATT and SNEGSKA (reference sequence). V dropped 0 bases and J dropped 8 bases, with 9 bases sitting between them. The chain's CDR3 is CSARDRAFTQYF. For the CDR3, the DNA is TGCAGTGCTAGAGACCGGGCCTTTACGCAGTATTTT.

This clonotype has a count of ten or more. The chain uses TRBV28 and TRBJ1-2; TRBD1 matches 7 bases. Losses at the gene ends were 6 bases for V and 4 bases for J; bases not matched to a gene: 8. There are 14 residues in the CDR3. Germline V gene lookup returns CDR1 MDHEN and CDR2 SYDVKM. CDR3 nucleotide sequence: TGTGCCAGCAGCGGACAGGACCTCCCCTATGGCTACACCTTC. It translates to CASSGQDLPYGYTF.

This clonotype occurred many times. CDR3 region: CASSPPEDSNQPQHF. In DNA, the CDR3 is TGTGCCAGCTCACCACCCGAGGACAGCAATCAGCCCCAGCATTTT. The chain employs TRBV18 and TRBJ1-5; D is unclear. V lost 0 bases to trimming and J lost 1 base, with 7 bases between them. Germline CDR1 is KGHSH and CDR2 is LQKENI. This CDR3 spans 15 amino acids.

This clonotype was picked up many times. The V gene is TRBV5-1, the J gene TRBJ2-3; D may correspond to TRBD1 or TRBD2 (6 bases each). CDR1 SGHRS and CDR2 YFSETQ come from the germline V gene. V lost 0 bases and J 2 bases, leaving 13 bases between the germline ends. The CDR3 is made up of 16 amino acids. DNA of the CDR3: TGCGCCAGCAGCTTGGCACGGGGGCCTTACACAGATACGCAGTATTTT. Its translation is CASSLARGPYTDTQYF. The full variable domain, completed using reference TRBV5-1 and TRBJ2-3, is KAGVTQTPRYLIKTRGQQVTLSCSPISGHRSVSWYQQTPGQGLQFLFEYFSETQRNKGNFPGRFSGRQFSNSRSEMNVSTLELGDSALYLCASSLARGPYTDTQYFGPGTRLTVL.

A remark on this clonotype: This sequence may be a read error, since a much larger clone differs from it by one base. The V and J genes are TRBV4-1 and TRBJ1-4; no clear D gene. Trimming took 4 bases from V and 2 from J, leaving 14 bases between them. This CDR3 has 16 residues. Germline V lookup: CDR1 MGHRA, CDR2 YSYEKL. The CDR3 DNA reads TGCGCCAGCAGCCTAGTATGGGTCAGGACTAATGAAAAACTGTTTTTT. It codes for CASSLVWVRTNEKLFF.

This clonotype appeared many times. The chain uses TRBV27 and TRBJ2-5, with a weak D call TRBD1 (6 bases). The CDR3 is made up of 14 amino acids. The V gene's germline CDR1 is MNHEY and CDR2 SMNVEV (reference sequence). The germline V and J ends were trimmed by 4 bases and 5 bases, with 14 bases remaining between them. The CDR3 region has the DNA TGTGCCAGCAGTTCTACAGGGATTTTGGAGACCCAGTACTTC. Amino acids: CASSSTGILETQYF.

The V gene is TRBV19, the J gene TRBJ2-5, with 7 bases lining up with TRBD1. The CDR3 sequence is 14 residues long. The germline V gene has CDR1 LNHDA and CDR2 SQIVND (reference sequence). With 5 bases clipped from V and 5 bases from J, the junction kept 8 bases outside the gene matches. CDR3 region: CASSSYRGQETQYF. CDR3 DNA sequence: TGTGCCAGTAGTTCTTACAGGGGACAGGAGACCCAGTACTTC. The variable domain in full, completed from reference TRBV19 and TRBJ2-5, reads DGGITQSPKYLFRKEGQNVTLSCEQNLNHDAMYWYRQDPGQGLRLIYYSQIVNDFQKGDIAEGYSVSREKKESFPLTVTSAQKNPTAFYLCASSSYRGQETQYFGPGTRLLVL.